These T cell receptor beta chains were read from a single sample in a study of patients and donors after allogeneic stem cell transplantation. TCRdb itself ran the RT-PCR reads through MiXCR, one entry per CDR3 protein. The sample lists approximately 430,000 distinct CDR3 sequences; 16% were seen once. Sample: blood, either unsorted or a sorted T cell fraction (not recorded which). These receptors all stem from a human donor who was either an allogeneic HSCT recipient or a stem cell or donor lymphocyte infusion donor (not recorded which). It is not recorded whose cells these are; they may come from a transplant donor. Each CDR3 is given with its conserved first and last residue. Fields, in order: D gene, J gene, V gene, clone size, CDR3 DNA, CDR3 protein. The D gene is left open where the match is weak. Size is omitted from some rows. Given values are once, few, many or a class for expanded clones.

d_gene: .
j_gene: TRBJ2-3
v_gene: TRBV4-1
abundance: few
CDR3nt: TGCGCCAGCAGCCCCCGGACTGGAGAGGATACGCAGTATTTT
CDR3aa: CASSPRTGEDTQYF

d_gene: .
j_gene: TRBJ2-2
v_gene: TRBV18
abundance: .
CDR3nt: TGTGCCAGCTCACGAGTGGTGACAGGCGCGAACACCGGGGAGCTGTTTTTT
CDR3aa: CASSRVVTGANTGELFF

d_gene: .
j_gene: TRBJ2-3
v_gene: TRBV7-9
abundance: many
CDR3nt: TGTGCCAGCAGCGCCAACCGGCCTTCTTCGGATACGCAGTATTTT
CDR3aa: CASSANRPSSDTQYF

d_gene: .
j_gene: TRBJ2-1
v_gene: TRBV7-3
abundance: many
CDR3nt: TGTGCCAGCAGCTTATCGACCAAACACGATGAGCAGTTCTTC
CDR3aa: CASSLSTKHDEQFF

d_gene: .
j_gene: TRBJ2-4
v_gene: TRBV10-3
abundance: many
CDR3nt: TGTGCCATCAGTGACGACTCCGGAGAGGGTTTGGCCCAAAACATTCAGTACTTC
CDR3aa: CAISDDSGEGLAQNIQYF

d_gene: .
j_gene: TRBJ2-2
v_gene: TRBV7-2
abundance: few
CDR3nt: TGTGCCAGCAGCTCCCGGATATCTGGGGGGGAGCTGTTTTTT
CDR3aa: CASSSRISGGELFF

d_gene: TRBD1
j_gene: TRBJ2-1
v_gene: TRBV7-9
abundance: few
CDR3nt: TGTGCCAGCAGCTTAGCCGGGACAGGGGTGTACAATGAGCAGTTCTTC
CDR3aa: CASSLAGTGVYNEQFF

d_gene: TRBD2
j_gene: TRBJ2-3
v_gene: TRBV27
abundance: .
CDR3nt: TGTGCCAGCAGTCCTCTAGCGGGAGAACCGGGCACAGATACGCAGTATTTT
CDR3aa: CASSPLAGEPGTDTQYF

d_gene: .
j_gene: TRBJ1-2
v_gene: TRBV12-3/TRBV12-4
abundance: many
CDR3nt: TGTGCCAGCAGCCCGAATCCTCTTGGCTACACCTTC
CDR3aa: CASSPNPLGYTF

d_gene: .
j_gene: TRBJ1-6
v_gene: TRBV20-1
abundance: .
CDR3nt: TGCAGTGCCTCTCCCGGGGGGCTGGGTAATTCACCCCTCCACTTT
CDR3aa: CSASPGGLGNSPLHF

d_gene: TRBD1
j_gene: TRBJ2-3
v_gene: TRBV7-3
abundance: few
CDR3nt: TGTGCCAGCAGCGCTAACAGGGGTACAGATACGCAGTATTTT
CDR3aa: CASSANRGTDTQYF

d_gene: .
j_gene: TRBJ1-1
v_gene: TRBV7-8
abundance: many
CDR3nt: TGTGCCAGCAGCTTAGCGGGCCCGAACACTGAAGCTTTCTTT
CDR3aa: CASSLAGPNTEAFF

d_gene: .
j_gene: TRBJ2-5
v_gene: TRBV4-2
abundance: many
CDR3nt: TGTGCCAGCAGCCAATCGGAGACCCAGTACTTC
CDR3aa: CASSQSETQYF

d_gene: .
j_gene: TRBJ2-3
v_gene: TRBV13
abundance: few
CDR3nt: TGTGCCAGCAGCTTAGGGAGGCAGGGTAGCGTTACGCAGTATTTT
CDR3aa: CASSLGRQGSVTQYF

d_gene: .
j_gene: TRBJ1-1
v_gene: TRBV5-1
abundance: many
CDR3nt: TGCGCCAGCAGCTTGGAGGCAAGTAACACTGAAGCTTTCTTT
CDR3aa: CASSLEASNTEAFF

d_gene: .
j_gene: TRBJ1-5
v_gene: TRBV6-1
abundance: many
CDR3nt: TGTGCCAGCAGTGGTCAAGGGGCGAGACAGCCCCAGCATTTT
CDR3aa: CASSGQGARQPQHF

d_gene: .
j_gene: TRBJ2-5
v_gene: TRBV6-2/TRBV6-3
abundance: .
CDR3nt: TGTGCCAGCAGTCGGACCCGGGGACCTAAGAGGGAGACCCAGTACTTC
CDR3aa: CASSRTRGPKRETQYF

d_gene: .
j_gene: TRBJ2-1
v_gene: TRBV11-1
abundance: .
CDR3nt: TGTGCCAGCAGCGTAACCGGGAGTAGGTCCTACAATGAGCAGTTCTTC
CDR3aa: CASSVTGSRSYNEQFF

d_gene: .
j_gene: TRBJ2-7
v_gene: TRBV30
abundance: .
CDR3nt: TGTGCCTGGAGGGCTCAAGGTCGAAGCGAGCAGTACTTC
CDR3aa: CAWRAQGRSEQYF

d_gene: .
j_gene: TRBJ2-1
v_gene: TRBV7-3
abundance: once
CDR3nt: TGTGCCAGCAGCTTAATTACTAGTTGGAATGAGCAGTTCTTC
CDR3aa: CASSLITSWNEQFF

d_gene: .
j_gene: TRBJ2-3
v_gene: TRBV18
abundance: .
CDR3nt: TGTGCCAGCTCGCAGAAGCAGGGGTCCGATACGCAGTATTTT
CDR3aa: CASSQKQGSDTQYF

d_gene: .
j_gene: TRBJ1-1
v_gene: TRBV7-2
abundance: .
CDR3nt: TGTGCCAGCAGCTACGTTGCAGGAGAAGCTTTCTTT
CDR3aa: CASSYVAGEAFF

d_gene: TRBD1
j_gene: TRBJ1-3
v_gene: TRBV5-1
abundance: .
CDR3nt: TGCGCCAGCAGACCCGGACAGGGCTCTGGAAACACCATATATTTT
CDR3aa: CASRPGQGSGNTIYF

d_gene: TRBD1
j_gene: TRBJ2-3
v_gene: TRBV5-1
abundance: few
CDR3nt: TGCGCCAGCAGCACAGGGGGAACCACAGATACGCAGTATTTT
CDR3aa: CASSTGGTTDTQYF

d_gene: TRBD1
j_gene: TRBJ2-5
v_gene: TRBV12-3/TRBV12-4
abundance: many
CDR3nt: TGTGCCAGCAGTTTCGGATACGGGACAGGGAAAGAGACCCAGTACTTC
CDR3aa: CASSFGYGTGKETQYF

d_gene: TRBD1
j_gene: TRBJ2-1
v_gene: TRBV2
abundance: .
CDR3nt: TGTGCCAGCAGTGGACAGGGAATCAAGATTGGTGAGCAGTTCTTC
CDR3aa: CASSGQGIKIGEQFF

d_gene: TRBD1
j_gene: TRBJ2-6
v_gene: TRBV12-3/TRBV12-4
abundance: .
CDR3nt: TGTGCCAGCAGTTTAGCGACAGGGGGGGGATCTGGGGCCAACGTCCTGACTTTC
CDR3aa: CASSLATGGGSGANVLTF

d_gene: .
j_gene: TRBJ2-7
v_gene: TRBV28
abundance: .
CDR3nt: TGTGCCAGCAGTTTAATCGGGACACCCTACGAGCAGTACTTC
CDR3aa: CASSLIGTPYEQYF

d_gene: TRBD1
j_gene: TRBJ1-2
v_gene: TRBV2
abundance: .
CDR3nt: TGTGCCAGCAGATCGACAGGGGTAGATGGCTACACCTTC
CDR3aa: CASRSTGVDGYTF

d_gene: TRBD2
j_gene: TRBJ2-1
v_gene: TRBV7-7
abundance: many
CDR3nt: TGTGCTAGCAGCCGGACTAGCGGGGGAAATGAGCAGTTCTTC
CDR3aa: CASSRTSGGNEQFF

d_gene: .
j_gene: TRBJ1-4
v_gene: TRBV19
abundance: .
CDR3nt: TGTGCCAGTAGTCCCTGGGGGCGGCAAGAAAAACTGTTTTTT
CDR3aa: CASSPWGRQEKLFF

d_gene: TRBD1
j_gene: TRBJ2-7
v_gene: TRBV2
abundance: .
CDR3nt: TGTGCCAGCAGAGGACAGGGAGTCCTTTCTGGCGAGCAGTACTTC
CDR3aa: CASRGQGVLSGEQYF

d_gene: .
j_gene: TRBJ2-5
v_gene: TRBV5-1
abundance: many
CDR3nt: TGCGCCAGCAGGGAAATGGGGGACATTCAAGAGACCCAGTACTTC
CDR3aa: CASREMGDIQETQYF

d_gene: .
j_gene: TRBJ2-2
v_gene: TRBV7-9
abundance: .
CDR3nt: TGTGCCAGTGTCGTCACAGATCCTACCGGGGAGCTGTTTTTT
CDR3aa: CASVVTDPTGELFF

d_gene: .
j_gene: TRBJ2-1
v_gene: TRBV12-3/TRBV12-4
abundance: many
CDR3nt: TGTGCCAGCAGTTTTGGTTTAGCGGCGATGGGTGAGCAGTTCTTC
CDR3aa: CASSFGLAAMGEQFF

d_gene: .
j_gene: TRBJ2-5
v_gene: TRBV4-2
abundance: .
CDR3nt: TGTGCCAGCAGCCAAGAGTGGCGAGAGGGGACCCAGTACTTC
CDR3aa: CASSQEWREGTQYF